This T cell receptor (beta chain) was observed in a study of graft-versus-host responses after intestinal transplantation. Points on this clone: Its antigen is currently unknown.

The method was immunoSEQ multiplex PCR; TCRdb's version includes in-frame clones alone and lacks a portion of them. This sample has about 120,000 clones; 85% to 95% occur once, and the top ten carry around 1.2%. Trimming left V 4 bases short and J 3 bases short, with 13 bases between. The CDR3 length is 14 residues. The germline V gene encodes CDR1 MGHRA and CDR2 YSYEKL. The sequence derives from a human donor who was the organ donor for an intestinal transplant. The material sequenced was unstimulated CD8+ T cells sorted from spleen or lymph node cells, taken before transplant. V usage is TRBV4-1 and J usage is TRBJ2-7; D could derive from TRBD1 or TRBD2 (5 bases each). The CDR3 loop reads CASSLGPQNYEQYF. As DNA, the CDR3 is TGCGCCAGCAGCCTGGGACCGCAAAACTACGAGCAGTACTTC.